One sample yielded the 15 T cell receptor beta chains listed below, sequenced in a study of Graves' ophthalmopathy and Graves' hyperthyroidism. RNA transcripts were the source from which TCR beta CDR3 regions were amplified. An opening RT-PCR round employed HTBI primers and preceded a second-round multiplex PCR. TCRdb independently ran MiXCR on the multiplex PCR reads; one entry per CDR3 protein. This sample has a few hundred thousand distinct CDR3 sequences, with about 18% found just once. Material for sequencing was peripheral blood. The receptors originated from an adult woman with stable Graves' hyperthyroidism.

This clonotype was picked up many times. The rearrangement joins TRBV11-1 to TRBJ2-7; 8 nucleotides match TRBD2. The CDR3 spans 12 residues. V lost 5 bases, J lost 6 bases, and 3 bases stayed unmatched. Germline lookup yields CDR1 SGHAT and CDR2 FQDESV (reference sequence). As DNA, the CDR3 is TGTGCCAGCAGCCGTACTAGCGGCGAGCAGTACTTC. This sequence encodes CASSRTSGEQYF.

Ten or more counts support this clonotype. The chain is built from TRBV5-1 and TRBJ1-1, with 8 nucleotides matching TRBD1. The length of the CDR3 is 16 residues. Germline values: CDR1 SGHRS, CDR2 YFSETQ. J was trimmed by 7 bases and V by 0 bases; bases with no gene match: 11. The CDR3 region is CASSLALTGENGEAFF. The CDR3 DNA is TGCGCCAGCAGCTTGGCCTTGACAGGGGAGAACGGTGAAGCTTTCTTT.

This clonotype has at least ten counts. The chain has TRBV28 and TRBJ1-1, with D unclear. CDR1 MDHEN and CDR2 SYDVKM come from the germline V gene. CDR3 length: 15 amino acids. V dropped 0 bases and J dropped 3 bases, with 11 bases sitting between them. CDR3 sequence reads: CASSLWSGRDTEAFF. CDR3 DNA sequence: TGTGCCAGCAGTTTATGGTCGGGGAGGGACACTGAAGCTTTCTTT.

As for this clonotype: The junction does not match germline at one end; this may be a read error. The chain joins TRBV15 to TRBJ1-2; D is unclear. Germline loops: CDR1 LNHNV, CDR2 YYDKDF (reference sequence). The CDR3 spans 15 residues. Here the CDR3 reads CASSRGARELGGYTF. For the CDR3, the DNA is TGTGCCTCCAGCCGAGGCGCAAGGGAGTTGGGGGGCTACACCTTC.

This clonotype was detected only a few times. This chain joins TRBV4-1 and TRBJ2-2, with D possibly TRBD2 on 5 matching bases. Germline loops: CDR1 MGHRA, CDR2 YSYEKL. CDR3 size: 15 residues. Trimming took 0 bases from V and 10 from J, leaving 15 bases between them. The CDR3 loop reads CASSQDGTSWEELFF. The CDR3 DNA sequence: TGCGCCAGCAGCCAAGATGGCACTAGTTGGGAGGAGCTGTTTTTT.

V is TRBV27 and J is TRBJ2-2; D remains unclear. Per the germline V gene, CDR1 is MNHEY and CDR2 is SMNVEV (reference sequence). V lost 5 bases to trimming and J lost 7 bases, with 5 bases between them. The CDR3 loop spans 11 amino acids. The CDR3: CASSHGGELFF. Here the CDR3 DNA reads TGTGCCAGCAGTCATGGCGGGGAGCTGTTTTTT.

This clonotype was observed many times. The chain has TRBV6-5 and TRBJ1-5; D is unresolved. The CDR3 consists of 16 residues. Trimming left V 0 bases short and J 0 bases short, with 9 bases between. Germline V gives CDR1 MNHEY, CDR2 SVGAGI. The CDR3: CASSYSWANSNQPQHF. CDR3 nucleotide sequence: TGTGCCAGCAGTTACTCGTGGGCGAATAGCAATCAGCCCCAGCATTTT.

This clonotype was picked up many times. In DNA form, the CDR3 reads TGTGCCACCTCGACCGAGAACTATGGCTACACCTTC. This sequence encodes CATSTENYGYTF. The chain is built from TRBV6-2 or TRBV6-3 and TRBJ1-2; D unclear. This CDR3 is built from 12 residues. The germline V gene encodes CDR1 MNHEY and CDR2 SVGEGT. V lost 10 bases and J 2 bases, leaving 11 bases between the germline ends.

This clonotype was seen many times. V usage is TRBV28 and J usage is TRBJ2-7, with D hard to call. Germline V lookup: CDR1 MDHEN, CDR2 SYDVKM. V shed 5 bases and J shed 3 bases, with 14 bases lying between them. The CDR3 totals 14 residues. The DNA of the CDR3 is TGTGCCAGCAGTACGGCCAACCGCGGCTACGAGCAGTACTTC. Its protein is CASSTANRGYEQYF.

This clonotype was detected many times. CDR3 loop: CASNPPGQLNTEAFF. CDR3 nucleotide sequence: TGTGCCAGCAATCCTCCGGGACAGCTGAACACTGAAGCTTTCTTT. The chain employs TRBV28 and TRBJ1-1, with 7 bases fitting TRBD1. In germline, CDR1 is MDHEN, CDR2 SYDVKM. The CDR3 is 15 amino acids. V lost 7 bases and J lost 0; bases outside the gene matches: 8.

This clonotype has a handful of counts. The rearrangement links TRBV6-1 to TRBJ1-6; D uncertain. The germline CDR1 and CDR2 sequences are MNHNS and SASEGT. The CDR3 is made up of 18 amino acids. Trimming shortened V by 6 bases and J by 4 bases, and 22 bases separated the two germline ends. The CDR3 here is CASSRGRRAGVYNSPLHF. The CDR3 nucleotides read TGTGCCAGCAGCAGAGGAAGACGGGCCGGGGTTTATAATTCACCCCTCCACTTT.

This clonotype has a count of ten or more. This chain joins TRBV11-2 and TRBJ1-1; D is undetermined. V shed 3 bases and J shed 1 base, with 21 bases lying between them. The CDR3 runs to 18 residues. Germline CDR1 SGHAT, CDR2 FQNNGV. The CDR3 reads CASSFGILGRPQNTEAFF. For the CDR3, the DNA is TGTGCCAGCAGCTTCGGTATTCTAGGAAGGCCCCAGAACACTGAAGCTTTCTTT.

The chain couples TRBV7-8 to TRBJ1-5; D unresolved. CDR3 length: 16 amino acids. Trimming stripped 0 bases from V and 0 bases from J, with 9 bases between. The germline V gene has CDR1 SGHVS and CDR2 FQNEAQ. The CDR3 nucleotides read TGTGCCAGCAGCTTAGCCTCTGGGTATAGCAATCAGCCCCAGCATTTT. Translation gives CASSLASGYSNQPQHF.

This clonotype was recorded many times. The chain employs TRBV10-3 and TRBJ2-5; possibly TRBD1 for D (5 bases). V lost 0 bases, J lost 1 base, and 9 bases lay in between. The germline gives CDR1 ENHRY, CDR2 SYGVKD. The CDR3 extends over 15 amino acids. As DNA, the CDR3 is TGTGCCATCAGTGAGTCGCGACAGATCCAAGAGACCCAGTACTTC. Translated: CAISESRQIQETQYF.

This clonotype showed up many times. The V call is TRBV28, the J call TRBJ1-5; tentative D call: TRBD1 (5 bases). This CDR3 has 18 residues. V was shortened by 0 bases and J by 4 bases, with 19 bases between the two germline ends. Germline V gives CDR1 MDHEN, CDR2 SYDVKM. The CDR3 region is CASSLWARAGKGNQPQHF. In nucleotides, the CDR3 is TGTGCCAGCAGTTTATGGGCCCGGGCAGGGAAAGGGAATCAGCCCCAGCATTTT. Using reference TRBV28 and TRBJ1-5 for the parts outside the CDR3, the full variable domain is DVKVTQSSRYLVKRTGEKVFLECVQDMDHENMFWYRQDPGLGLRLIYFSYDVKMKEKGDIPEGYSVSREKKERFSLILESASTNQTSMYLCASSLWARAGKGNQPQHFGDGTRLSIL.